This passage covers 23 T cell receptor beta chains from one sample sequenced in a study of blood T cell repertoires in COVID-19. Assay used: immunoSEQ multiplex PCR; TCRdb lists only in-frame clones, some missing. The data contain under 75,000 clones, 80% to 90% of them singletons. Sequenced sample: peripheral blood. The receptors come from a human donor in a cohort sampled during active COVID-19.

V usage is TRBV29-1 and J usage is TRBJ2-2; 7 bases agree with TRBD1. V lost 6 bases, J lost 0 bases, and 7 bases stayed unmatched. Germline-derived CDR1 and CDR2 are SQVTM and ANQGSEA. CDR3 length: 15 amino acids. The CDR3 DNA sequence: TGCAGCGTATCCACAGGGGCCTCGAACACCGGGGAGCTGTTTTTT. This codes for CSVSTGASNTGELFF.

J is TRBJ2-7 and V is TRBV28; 9 nucleotides line up with TRBD1. The J segment lost 0 bases and the V segment lost 6 bases, leaving 12 bases of the junction unmatched. Germline V gene lookup returns CDR1 MDHEN and CDR2 SYDVKM. This CDR3 is built from 17 residues. The CDR3 DNA follows: TGTGCCAGCAGCTTCTGGGGTCGGGGACAGGGCTCCTACGAGCAGTACTTC. It translates to CASSFWGRGQGSYEQYF.

The V call is TRBV2, the J call TRBJ1-2; 8 nucleotides align to TRBD1. In germline, CDR1 is SNHLY, CDR2 FYNNEI. The junction had 11 bases not matched to a gene; V was cut back by 6 bases and J by 8 bases. This CDR3 is built from 14 residues. The CDR3 region is CASSPTGDGRGYTF. CDR3 coding DNA: TGTGCCAGCAGCCCGACAGGGGACGGTCGCGGCTACACCTTC.

In this sample, this clone turned up a few times. V usage is TRBV30 and J usage is TRBJ2-7, with D possibly being TRBD1 (5 bases). Germline V CDR1 and CDR2: GTSNPN, SVGIG (reference sequence). The germline V and J ends were trimmed by 0 bases and 6 bases, with 6 bases remaining between them. The CDR3 spans 11 residues. This chain's CDR3 is CAWSVGAEQYF. In DNA form, the CDR3 reads TGTGCCTGGAGTGTAGGGGCCGAGCAGTACTTC.

This CDR3 is CASSYGGTGANYGYTF. For the CDR3, the DNA is TGTGCCAGCAGTTACGGAGGGACAGGAGCTAACTATGGCTACACCTTC. The chain joins TRBV6-6 to TRBJ1-2; 8 bases map to TRBD1. This CDR3 has 16 amino acids. The germline V gene has CDR1 MNHNY and CDR2 SVGAGI (reference sequence). J was trimmed by 0 bases and V by 2 bases; bases with no gene match: 5.

This chain uses TRBV7-2 with TRBJ1-1; 7 bases match TRBD1. This CDR3 has 14 residues. Per germline, CDR1 SGHTA and CDR2 FQGNSA. After removal of 2 bases from V and 8 bases from J, the junction contained 8 bases not matched to a gene. CDR3 protein: CASSLRGQAAEAFF. In DNA, the CDR3 is TGTGCCAGCAGCTTACGTGGACAGGCGGCGGAAGCTTTCTTT.

This clone was found once. This chain joins TRBV19 and TRBJ2-2; 7 nucleotides agree with TRBD2. The CDR3 spans 16 residues. The germline V gene encodes CDR1 LNHDA and CDR2 SQIVND (reference sequence). Losses at the gene ends were 6 bases for V and 0 bases for J; bases not matched to a gene: 7. The CDR3 DNA is TGTGCCAGTAGGCCGGGAGGACCCCCGAACACCGGGGAGCTGTTTTTT. This sequence encodes CASRPGGPPNTGELFF.

This chain joins TRBV18 and TRBJ2-5; a possible D gene is TRBD1 (5 bases). The CDR3 runs 14 residues. Germline-derived CDR1 and CDR2 are KGHSH and LQKENI. V dropped 3 bases and J dropped 2 bases, with 10 bases sitting between them. The CDR3, as DNA: TGTGCCAGCTCACCGCGGACAATGCAAGAGACCCAGTACTTC. Its protein is CASSPRTMQETQYF.

The chain links TRBV28 to TRBJ1-2, with TRBD1 identical over 9 bases. Per the germline V gene, CDR1 is MDHEN and CDR2 is SYDVKM. Losses at the gene ends were 6 bases for V and 7 bases for J; bases not matched to a gene: 9. The CDR3 consists of 14 residues. DNA of the CDR3: TGTGCCAGCAGGATTGGACAGGGGCGCAGTGGCTACACCTTC. It yields the protein CASRIGQGRSGYTF.

This clone is a singleton in its sample. This chain links TRBV6-1 with TRBJ2-2; the match to TRBD2 covers 8 bases. The length of the CDR3 is 18 residues. Germline V CDR1 and CDR2: MNHNS, SASEGT. V lost 1 base to trimming and J lost 0 bases; unmatched junction nucleotides: 7. The CDR3 region has the DNA TGTGCCAGCAGTGAAGGGCGGGGGGCCTTTACGAACACCGGGGAGCTGTTTTTT. Protein product: CASSEGRGAFTNTGELFF.

This clone is a singleton in its sample. CDR3 nucleotides: TGTGCCAGCAGCTTAGGCGTGGGGACAGGGGGTGATTCACCCCTCCACTTT. Translating gives CASSLGVGTGGDSPLHF. The chain uses TRBV7-9 and TRBJ1-6; 11 bases align to TRBD1. Trimming at V came to 1 base and at J to 8 bases, leaving 7 bases not matched to a gene. The CDR3 is 17 amino acids. Germline V gene sequence: CDR1 SEHNR, CDR2 FQNEAQ (reference sequence).

V gene TRBV30 combines with J gene TRBJ1-4; D is perhaps TRBD1 (5 bases). This CDR3 has 15 residues. The ends were cut back, 3 bases at V and 1 base at J, with 12 bases in the middle. Germline CDR1 reads GTSNPN; CDR2 reads SVGIG (reference sequence). CDR3 amino acids: CAWSLQRGTNEKLFF. CDR3 DNA sequence: TGTGCCTGGAGCCTACAAAGGGGAACTAATGAAAAACTGTTTTTT.

This rearrangement joins TRBV7-2 to TRBJ2-7, with 7 bases aligning to TRBD2. Per the germline V gene, CDR1 is SGHTA and CDR2 is FQGNSA. J gave up 4 bases and V 2 bases, and 11 bases lay outside the gene matches. CDR3 length: 16 residues. The CDR3 protein is CASSLKPRDYLYEQYF. The CDR3 bases are TGTGCCAGCAGCTTAAAACCCCGGGACTATCTATACGAGCAGTACTTC. Full variable domain (missing parts from reference TRBV7-2 and TRBJ2-7): GAGVSQSPSNKVTEKGKDVELRCDPISGHTALYWYRQSLGQGLEFLIYFQGNSAPDKSGLPSDRFSAERTGGSVSTLTIQRTQQEDSAVYLCASSLKPRDYLYEQYFGPGTRLTVT.

The CDR3 DNA reads TGTGCCAGCAGTGAAGCGCAGGGTTACAGTCAGCCCCAGCATTTT. The encoded protein is CASSEAQGYSQPQHF. V usage is TRBV2 and J usage is TRBJ1-5; D may be TRBD1 (5 bases). The germline gives CDR1 SNHLY, CDR2 FYNNEI. This CDR3 has 15 residues. V gave up 0 bases and J gave up 6 bases, with 12 bases separating them.

Here the CDR3 reads CASSGENYGYTF. The CDR3, as DNA: TGTGCCAGCAGCGGGGAGAACTATGGCTACACCTTC. The J gene is TRBJ1-2, the V gene TRBV2, with no clear D. Germline V gives CDR1 SNHLY, CDR2 FYNNEI. The CDR3 extends over 12 amino acids. Between the trimmed V and J ends, which lost 6 bases and 2 bases, there was a span of 7 bases.

The gene calls are TRBV6-6 and TRBJ2-7; 8 bases fit TRBD1. CDR1 is MNHNY and CDR2 is SVGAGI in the germline V gene (reference sequence). Trimming took 7 bases from V and 3 from J; bases not matched to a gene: 11. This CDR3 has 15 amino acids. The CDR3 region has the DNA TGTGCCAGCATCCCTAGATGGACAGGGCTCTACGAGCAGTACTTC. It specifies CASIPRWTGLYEQYF.

The chain links TRBV7-6 to TRBJ2-1, with 10 bases matching TRBD1. The CDR3 has 16 amino acids. Per the germline V gene, CDR1 is SGHVS and CDR2 is FNYEAQ. V trimming: 5 bases; J trimming: 5 bases; junction bases outside the gene matches: 9. The CDR3 coding sequence is TGTGCCAGCAGCCGCAGGGGGGACAGGGGAAACAATGAGCAGTTCTTC. Translating it yields CASSRRGDRGNNEQFF.

J is TRBJ2-1 and V is TRBV28, with a possible D match to TRBD1 (5 bases). V lost 5 bases to trimming and J lost 4 bases, with 24 bases between them. The CDR3 covers 18 residues. CDR1 is MDHEN and CDR2 is SYDVKM in the germline V gene. CDR3 in amino acids: CASSAARVIGVRYNEQFF. The CDR3 nucleotides are TGTGCCAGCAGTGCGGCCCGCGTTATAGGGGTCAGGTACAATGAGCAGTTCTTC.

The chain is built from TRBV19 and TRBJ2-7; 10 positions agree with TRBD2. The CDR3 runs 16 residues. Germline assignment: CDR1 LNHDA and CDR2 SQIVND (reference sequence). Trimming cost V 1 base and J 1 base; bases outside gene matches: 4. The CDR3 is CASSIASGSPSYEQYF. The CDR3 nucleotides read TGTGCCAGTAGTATAGCTAGCGGGAGCCCGTCCTACGAGCAGTACTTC. The variable domain in full, with the rest retrieved from reference TRBV19 and TRBJ2-7, is DGGITQSPKYLFRKEGQNVTLSCEQNLNHDAMYWYRQDPGQGLRLIYYSQIVNDFQKGDIAEGYSVSREKKESFPLTVTSAQKNPTAFYLCASSIASGSPSYEQYFGPGTRLTVT.

The chain employs TRBV28 and TRBJ1-2; 8 nucleotides line up with TRBD1. V gave up 5 bases and J gave up 2 bases; unmatched junction bases: 4. Germline V gene data show CDR1 as MDHEN and CDR2 as SYDVKM. This CDR3 is 14 amino acids long. This CDR3 is CASSLTGANYGYTF. CDR3 coding DNA: TGTGCCAGCAGTCTGACAGGGGCCAACTATGGCTACACCTTC.

The genes are TRBV6-5 and TRBJ1-2; tentative D call: TRBD1 (5 bases). The length of the CDR3 is 13 residues. V was cut by 8 bases and J by 4 bases, with 14 bases left in between. The V gene's germline CDR1 is MNHEY and CDR2 SVGAGI. The CDR3 DNA is TGTGCCAGCCGCTTGGCAGGGCCCTATGGCTACACCTTC. This gives the protein CASRLAGPYGYTF.

The gene calls are TRBV11-2 and TRBJ1-4; D perhaps matches TRBD1 (6 bases). The V end was cut by 1 base, the J end by 8 bases, with 23 bases between. This CDR3 spans 18 amino acids. The V gene's germline CDR1 is SGHAT and CDR2 FQNNGV. The CDR3 nucleotides read TGTGCCAGCAGCTTAGGGCGTATCTTCAGGGGAATATCCGAAAAACTGTTTTTT. Translation: CASSLGRIFRGISEKLFF.

V usage is TRBV5-4 and J usage is TRBJ2-1; no reliable D call. CDR1 SGHNT and CDR2 YYREEE come from the germline V gene (reference sequence). This CDR3 is 11 amino acids long. Trimming took 1 base from V and 9 from J, leaving 5 bases between them. The CDR3 sequence: CASSLSSEQFF. The CDR3 DNA reads as TGTGCCAGCAGCTTGTCCTCTGAGCAGTTCTTC.